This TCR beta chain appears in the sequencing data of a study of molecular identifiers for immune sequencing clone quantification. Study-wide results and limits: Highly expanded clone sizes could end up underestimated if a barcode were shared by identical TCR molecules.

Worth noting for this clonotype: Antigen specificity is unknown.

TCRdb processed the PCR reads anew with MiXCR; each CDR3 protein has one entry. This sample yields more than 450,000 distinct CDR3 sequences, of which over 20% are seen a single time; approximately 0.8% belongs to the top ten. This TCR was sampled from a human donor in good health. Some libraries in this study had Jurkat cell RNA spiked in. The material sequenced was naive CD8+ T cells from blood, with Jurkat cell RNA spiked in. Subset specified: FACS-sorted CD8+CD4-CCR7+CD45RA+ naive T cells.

CDR3 amino acids: CASSPANTIYF. The CDR3 nucleotides read TGTGCCAGCAGTCCCGCGAACACCATATATTTT. The J gene is TRBJ1-3, the V gene TRBV28; D ambiguous. The germline V gene has CDR1 MDHEN and CDR2 SYDVKM. V lost 5 bases and J lost 7, with 6 bases in between. This CDR3 region has 11 residues.